These T cell receptor beta chains were read from a single sample in a study of blood T cell repertoires in COVID-19. TCRdb's table, derived via immunoSEQ multiplex PCR, lists solely in-frame clones and lacks some. This table has about 260,000 clones, around 88% appearing once. Sequenced material: PBMCs or T cells enriched from blood (not recorded which). These receptors came from a woman in her forties with acute COVID-19. Each CDR3 is given with its conserved first and last residue. The D gene is left open where the match is weak. Clone sizes are given selectively: once, few, many, or a class where the clone is expanded.

J gene,D gene,CDR3 length,V gene,clone size,CDR3 protein,CDR3 DNA
TRBJ1-1,NA,13,TRBV2,NA,CASSELVNTEAFF,TGTGCCAGCAGTGAACTCGTTAACACTGAAGCTTTCTTT
TRBJ2-1,NA,17,TRBV7-2,NA,CASSSLRYRDIGNEQFF,TGTGCCAGCAGCTCACTCCGTTACCGGGATATTGGCAATGAGCAGTTCTTC
TRBJ2-1,TRBD2,15,TRBV7-9,NA,CASSPRAGGPNEQFF,TGTGCCAGCAGCCCTCGGGCGGGAGGGCCCAATGAGCAGTTCTTC
TRBJ1-4,TRBD1,12,TRBV5-4,once,CASSKDRYQLFF,TGTGCCAGCAGCAAGGACAGGTATCAACTGTTTTTT
TRBJ2-1,TRBD2,14,TRBV28,NA,CASSWTSGSGEQFF,TGTGCCAGCAGTTGGACTAGTGGTTCTGGTGAGCAGTTCTTC
TRBJ1-4,NA,16,TRBV5-8,NA,CASSLVTVLTDEKLFF,TGTGCCAGCAGCTTGGTCACAGTCCTAACCGATGAAAAACTGTTTTTT
TRBJ1-4,NA,14,TRBV14,NA,CASSQLGSTSQLFF,TGTGCCAGCAGCCAGTTAGGGAGTACGTCGCAACTGTTTTTT
TRBJ2-7,TRBD1,19,TRBV4-2,NA,CASSQRDRGHKSIGYEQYF,TGTGCCAGCAGCCAACGAGACAGGGGGCATAAGAGTATCGGATACGAGCAGTACTTC
TRBJ2-7,NA,12,TRBV20-1,NA,CSASSPRDEQYF,TGCAGTGCTAGTTCCCCACGGGACGAGCAGTACTTC
TRBJ2-7,TRBD1,16,TRBV27,NA,CASSFLRTGGIYEQYF,TGTGCCAGCAGTTTCCTCCGGACAGGGGGCATCTACGAGCAGTACTTC
TRBJ2-5,TRBD2,16,TRBV10-3,NA,CAISRGGRELEETQYF,TGTGCCATCAGCCGTGGAGGGCGGGAGTTGGAGGAGACCCAGTACTTC
TRBJ2-5,TRBD1,16,TRBV5-1,NA,CASSLEGGAERETQYF,TGCGCCAGCAGCTTGGAAGGGGGCGCTGAAAGAGAGACCCAGTACTTC
TRBJ2-1,NA,19,TRBV18,NA,CASSPGADRRLHFDNEQFF,TGTGCCAGCTCACCTGGGGCCGATCGGAGATTACATTTCGACAATGAGCAGTTCTTC
TRBJ2-7,NA,10,TRBV28,NA,CASSHYEQYF,TGTGCCAGCAGTCACTACGAGCAGTACTTC
TRBJ1-1,NA,14,TRBV10-3,NA,CAISEERGSTEAFF,TGTGCCATCAGTGAGGAAAGAGGGAGCACTGAAGCTTTCTTT
TRBJ1-6,TRBD1,16,TRBV9,NA,CASSVSGSGGVSPLHF,TGTGCCAGCAGCGTATCAGGATCAGGGGGTGTTTCACCCCTCCACTTT
TRBJ1-4,TRBD1,14,TRBV2,few,CASILDRGNEKLFF,TGTGCCAGCATCCTGGACAGGGGTAATGAAAAACTGTTTTTT
TRBJ1-4,NA,13,TRBV5-5,NA,CASSLVDNEKLFF,TGTGCCAGCAGCTTGGTAGATAATGAAAAACTGTTTTTT
TRBJ1-1,NA,14,TRBV6-5,NA,CASSYAGRGTEAFF,TGTGCCAGCAGTTACGCGGGAAGAGGGACTGAAGCTTTCTTT
TRBJ1-1,NA,14,TRBV28,NA,CASIPSYAGSEAFF,TGTGCCAGCATCCCGTCATACGCGGGGTCTGAAGCTTTCTTT
TRBJ2-7,NA,11,TRBV6-1,once,CASSEHYEQYF,TGTGCCAGCAGTGAACACTACGAGCAGTACTTC
TRBJ1-5,NA,13,TRBV30,few,CAWSLGDRQPQHF,TGTGCCTGGAGTCTAGGGGATCGCCAGCCCCAGCATTTT
TRBJ2-2,TRBD1,16,TRBV3-1/TRBV3-2,NA,CASSQGTGYNTGELFF,TGTGCCAGCAGCCAAGGGACAGGGTATAACACCGGGGAGCTGTTTTTT
TRBJ2-7,TRBD1,15,TRBV5-1,few,CASSPGGQGADEQYF,TGCGCCAGCAGTCCAGGTGGGCAGGGGGCAGACGAGCAGTACTTC